This T cell receptor beta chain was sequenced for a study of cytomegalovirus exposure and HLA in healthy donors (dated by TCRdb to the late 2010s). For the wider study: An earlier analysis of approximately 550 of the donors reported roughly 300 Gb of sequence data and 100 million to 130 million unique TCR beta sequences from 150 million to 200 million T cells. An early release that covered roughly 600 HLA-typed donors contained approximately 300 gigabases of sequencing data and about 84 million unique TCR sequences. Donor age, sex, ethnicity and CMV serostatus were compiled alongside the repertoire data. Four to six DR-DQ haplotypes were handled as single units for association and clustering because linkage in the cohort was strong. A later genetic analysis took genome-wide SNP genotypes for about 55% of the roughly 700 donors and used that subset as a discovery cohort. Both class I and class II loci were covered by HLA typing, at four-digit resolution. On average, 235,054 unique TCR beta nucleotide sequences were sequenced per donor among 398 genotyped donors of the cohort, with roughly 18% of those sequences being non-productive. Typing coverage differed by locus: A, B, C, DRB1 and DQB1 were typed in about 620-630 donors, DQA1 in roughly 500, DPA1 in approximately 600, and DPB1 in just under 490. The aim of the study was to test whether cataloging public T cell receptors could identify signatures of past pathogen exposure. To predict cytomegalovirus infection status, the study brought together high-throughput TCR immunosequencing, statistical association of individual TCRs with disease status, and machine learning. The genetic ancestry cluster associated with self-reported Caucasian donors included around 76% of the 398 genotyped donors. A later analysis re-examined previously published TCR beta repertoires from roughly 650 donors and added high-resolution HLA genotyping to investigate patterns of TCR occurrence. The study used immunosequencing to profile the T cell repertoires of approximately 690 subjects and linked those repertoires to cytomegalovirus serostatus. Rather than drawing on any new phenotypic data, the later analysis identified candidate immune exposures from TCR beta sequences and the way those sequences occurred across donors. Besides the first cohort of around 670 subjects, a separate validation cohort made up of about 120 different subjects was used. All discovery cohort repertoires had been generated using a single sequencing platform. An earlier analysis of several hundred of the donors applied high-throughput TCR beta sequencing to assess whether each TCR beta V gene segment acted as functional or pseudogenic.

Trimmed from V: 5 bases; trimmed from J: 9 bases; junction bases lacking a gene match: 11. Its CDR3 holds 16 amino acids, cysteine through phenylalanine. Only the CDR3 region is kept as DNA, spanning 48 bases read in frame from base 1. CDR1 and CDR2, per the germline V gene, are SGHTA and FQGNSA. The library was obtained by the immunoSEQ multiplex PCR assay. A mixture of 60 forward primers for TCR Vbeta segments and 13 reverse primers for TCR Jbeta segments was used in the multiplex PCR. The CDR3 region of rearranged TCR beta genes was amplified from genomic DNA with a multiplex PCR assay. On the Illumina HiSeq System, the amplified TCR beta libraries were sequenced as 87-base-pair reads. The original methods were these. In a later analysis, 80 million or so unique TCR beta chains were counted across the 666 repertoires, and about 9.9 million of these chains were shared by at least two donors. To remove PCR and sequencing errors, raw reads were error-corrected and collapsed into unique sequences using a nearest-neighbor algorithm that merged closely related sequences. To assign V, D and J gene segments, CDR3 sequences were aligned to IMGT reference sequences. Each retained sequence needed at least a six-nucleotide match to both a V gene segment and a J gene segment. A rearrangement was called productive if the CDR3 had no stop codons and remained in frame with V and J, and every other rearrangement was called non-productive. Following IMGT convention, CDR3 was defined as the stretch from the second conserved V-encoded cysteine to the conserved J-encoded phenylalanine. The earlier analysis of 550 to 650 of the donors excluded any sequence lacking an unambiguous match to a single V gene segment. An earlier analysis of some 500 of the donors classified V segments as functional when productive rearrangements were above 56.7% and as segregating when the standard deviation between donors was above 5%. A statistical classification framework was built to diagnose cytomegalovirus status from the catalog of TCR beta chain sequences. V and J gene assignment, in a later analysis, came from comparing TCR nucleotide sequences with IMGT/GENE-DB human TR gene sequences. A later analysis assigned CDR3 sequences and most-parsimonious VDJ recombination scenarios with the TCRdist pipeline. In a later analysis, each TCR beta chain was defined by its CDR3 amino acid sequence together with its V-gene family, and reads lacking a unique V-gene family were excluded. As a way to deal with suspected cross-contamination and a sequencing artifact, a later analysis dropped more than 500 nucleotide sequences that were highly shared and had low generation probability. For each public chain, a later analysis derived a clonal expansion index from normalized ranks of inferred template counts within each repertoire. Generation probabilities in a later analysis came from a VDJ recombination model fitted to out-of-frame rearrangements, and those results were checked against IGoR. Hypergeometric tests were used in a later analysis to score TCR-TCR, TCR-HLA and TCR-CMV co-occurrence, with a repertoire-size bias correction applied to the TCR pairs. To estimate false discovery rates, a later analysis permuted the HLA or CMV assignments 20 times. In a later analysis, co-occurring TCRs were grouped with DBSCAN, and TCRdist sequence similarity was added when clustering was performed within HLA-allele-positive subsets. Repertoires with fewer than 30,000 or more than 120,000 public chains were left out of co-occurrence clustering, as were about 5 repertoires with anomalous nucleotide sharing. TCRdb re-hosts the immuneACCESS table, in-frame sequences only. Its copies lack some clones; in the studies checked, an unresolved V gene accounts for under half of them, and the cause for the rest is not known. The DNA gave D and trimming, while V, J and clone size come from that table. This sample lists 200,000 to 300,000 clones; about 86% were detected once. The ten largest account for about 7.3% of the sample.

General conclusions and limits of the study: Because HLA typing was unavailable for some donors at each locus, only the typed subset was used in association tests. According to a later analysis, most CMV-associated TCR beta chains appeared to be HLA-restricted, and the HLA associations seemed to be driven largely by CMV exposure. A cluster of highly shared sequence variants was judged likely to be a technical artifact of the sequencing pipeline. Immune exposure information for the cohort was limited to CMV serostatus. It was suggested by the authors that the approach could potentially be generalized to other disease states and immunological phenotypes. In this cohort, only TCR beta chains were sequenced, and detectable features were limited by the absence of alpha or paired-chain data. Some IMGT-functional V segments, including TRBV6-2 and TRBV6-3, could not be told apart with the 87-base-pair reads, so those segments were excluded. In a later genetic analysis, a missense DCLRE1C variant was associated with V-gene and J-gene trimming of TCR beta chains, and the association was replicated in an independent cohort. In both the original and validation cohorts, the classifier was reported to diagnose cytomegalovirus status with high specificity and sensitivity. Most TCR sequences were observed very rarely across donors, whereas some public TCRs were present in many individuals. Assigning TCR associations to individual alleles was difficult when HLA alleles, especially DR and DQ, strongly co-occurred. Correlated functional status among segregating V segments might be attributable to linkage disequilibrium, but an unknown experimental factor could not be ruled out. A few of the identified cytomegalovirus-associated TCR beta chains were confirmed in vitro to be specific for cytomegalovirus antigens. In a later analysis, HLA-associated TCR beta chains were found to be more clonally expanded and to have lower generation probabilities than equally common non-associated chains. In a later analysis, the rate of TCR association differed among HLA loci, with DRB1 alleles having the most associated TCRs and HLA-C alleles having the fewest. The earlier analysis of about 600 of the donors excluded about 16 rarely observed V segments, including chromosome 9 orphons, because counts were too low. Several of the top co-occurrence clusters appeared to be linked to parvovirus B19, influenza, CMV and Epstein-Barr virus, according to a later analysis. An earlier analysis of 450 to 750 of the donors showed that most TCR beta V segments appeared in productive rearrangements either about 90% or about 30% of the time, which broadly matched IMGT annotations. The study listed 150 to 200 TCR beta chains as associated with cytomegalovirus. A further reported finding was that TCR beta sequences accurately predicted the HLA-A and HLA-B alleles for most subjects in the first cohort. In a later analysis, some 17,000 TCR beta sequences were associated with specific HLA alleles at a false discovery rate of 0.05. Presence/absence analyses assumed roughly uniform sequencing depth across donors, an assumption that may not hold. Compared with the 666-donor mean, donors in an Asian-associated ancestry cluster had fewer N-insertions in productive TCRs, according to a later genetic analysis.

For this clone: Its antigen is still unknown. No base quality values were provided; no much bigger clone lies one nucleotide off.

The cohort consisted of 600 or so healthy bone marrow donors. Cohort members were all nominally healthy when sampled, although unrecorded immune exposures were likely present. The donor tested CMV seropositive and was one of the 289 seropositive cohort members. Every donor gave a peripheral blood sample, and the peripheral blood mononuclear cells from that sample were used for TCR beta sequencing. Genomic DNA was extracted from the blood cell samples with the Qiagen DNeasy Blood Extraction Kit. Sequenced: PBMCs. This clonotype was sampled from a woman aged 60-75 years in good health and CMV-seropositive. The chain is encoded by TRBV7-2 joined to TRBJ1-4; the junction holds 11 bases that match TRBD1. This receptor has the CDR3 CASSPGTGGLGKKLFF. The DNA reads TGTGCCAGCAGCCCTGGGACAGGGGGGCTGGGAAAAAAACTGTTTTTT.